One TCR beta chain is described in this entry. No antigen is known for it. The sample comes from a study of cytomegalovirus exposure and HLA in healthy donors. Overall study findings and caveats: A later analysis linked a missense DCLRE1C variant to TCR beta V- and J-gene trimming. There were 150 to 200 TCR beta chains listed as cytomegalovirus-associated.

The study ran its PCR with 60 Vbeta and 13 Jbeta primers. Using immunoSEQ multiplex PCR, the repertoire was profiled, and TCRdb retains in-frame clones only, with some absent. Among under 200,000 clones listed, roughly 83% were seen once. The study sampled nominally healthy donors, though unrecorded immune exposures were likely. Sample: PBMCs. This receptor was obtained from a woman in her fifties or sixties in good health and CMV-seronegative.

CDR3 region: CASSPGTGGGTEAFF. In DNA form, the CDR3 reads TGCGCCAGCAGCCCGGGGACAGGGGGAGGCACTGAAGCTTTCTTT. The chain couples TRBV5-1 to TRBJ1-1, with 11 bases that match TRBD1. Unmatched junction bases numbered 6, after V lost 4 bases and J lost 4 bases. CDR3 length equals 15 residues. Germline CDR1 is SGHRS and CDR2 is YFSETQ. The entire variable domain, with the rest obtained from reference TRBV5-1 and TRBJ1-1, is as follows: KAGVTQTPRYLIKTRGQQVTLSCSPISGHRSVSWYQQTPGQGLQFLFEYFSETQRNKGNFPGRFSGRQFSNSRSEMNVSTLELGDSALYLCASSPGTGGGTEAFFGQGTRLTVV.